This TCR beta chain emerged from a study of T cells of healthy individuals. A single record per CDR3 protein comes from TCRdb applying MiXCR to the 5' RACE reads. The table records 90,000 to 100,000 distinct CDR3 sequences, 17% of them present only once. Per the germline V gene, CDR1 is SGHRS and CDR2 is YFSETQ. Trimming at V came to 1 base and at J to 1 base, leaving 2 bases not matched to a gene. The CDR3 spans 15 residues. V and J are TRBV5-1 and TRBJ2-7; 10 positions agree with TRBD2. This receptor was identified in a human donor in good health. CDR3 in amino acids: CASSLSSGSSYEQYF. The CDR3 nucleotides are TGCGCCAGCAGCTTGTCTAGCGGGAGTTCCTACGAGCAGTACTTC.